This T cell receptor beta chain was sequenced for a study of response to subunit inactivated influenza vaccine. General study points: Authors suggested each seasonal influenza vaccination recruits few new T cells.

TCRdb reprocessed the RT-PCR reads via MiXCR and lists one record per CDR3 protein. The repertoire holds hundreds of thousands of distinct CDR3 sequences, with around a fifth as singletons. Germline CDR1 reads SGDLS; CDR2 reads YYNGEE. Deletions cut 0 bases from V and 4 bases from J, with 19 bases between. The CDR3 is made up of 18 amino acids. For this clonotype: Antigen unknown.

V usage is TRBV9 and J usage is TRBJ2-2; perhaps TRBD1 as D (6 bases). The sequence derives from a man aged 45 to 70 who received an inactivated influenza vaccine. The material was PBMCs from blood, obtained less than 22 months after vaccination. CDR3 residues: CASSVGLDSRRGTGELFF. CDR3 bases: TGTGCCAGCAGCGTAGGGTTGGACAGCAGACGAGGCACCGGGGAGCTGTTTTTT.